The clone carrying this TCR beta chain was observed many times. Its cognate antigen is unknown. Amplification from RNA transcripts yielded the TCR beta CDR3 regions. RT-PCR with HTBI primers came first, then second-round multiplex PCR. TCRdb passed the multiplex PCR reads through MiXCR, listing each CDR3 protein once. The data hold a few hundred thousand distinct CDR3 sequences, with under 45% observed a single time. Newly diagnosed hyperthyroidism donors, aged 18 to 65, duration under 2 months. In this cohort, patients with other autoimmune diseases, uncontrolled infections, pregnancy or lactation were excluded. Establishment of the diagnosis relied upon clinical symptoms, serum thyroxine, TRAb, thyroid ultrasound and orbital computed tomography. Germline V gene data show CDR1 as SGHKS and CDR2 as YYEKEE (reference sequence). The V and J ends lost 4 bases and 5 bases respectively, with 13 bases between them. This CDR3 is built from 13 residues.

These data are taken from a study of Graves' ophthalmopathy and Graves' hyperthyroidism. Study-level results: Blood was where most expanded thyroid clonotypes above 0.001 frequency also turned up.

J is TRBJ2-7 and V is TRBV5-5; possibly TRBD2 for D (6 bases). The clonotype originates from an adult man with Graves' hyperthyroidism. Material: peripheral blood or thyroid tissue (not recorded which). CDR3 DNA: TGTGCCAGCAGCCCTCCGACTAGGAACGAGCAGTACTTC. It encodes CASSPPTRNEQYF.